Shown below are 25 T cell receptor beta chains from a single sample sequenced in a study of blood T cell repertoires in COVID-19 (dated by TCRdb to the early 2020s). Libraries were built with the immunoSEQ multiplex PCR assay. Held by TCRdb, this immuneACCESS table contains in-frame sequences only and omits some clones. Under half of the omission traces to an unresolved V gene where checked; the cause of the rest is unknown. The sample table lists 210,000 or so clones, 70% to 90% of them with a count of one. The top ten clones comprise approximately 11% of the sample. Input material: PBMCs or T cells enriched from blood (not recorded which). These receptors were obtained from a young man who had recovered from COVID-19.

The J gene is TRBJ1-2, the V gene TRBV5-6; tentatively, D is TRBD1 (6 bases). V dropped 4 bases and J dropped 8 bases, with 18 bases sitting between them. CDR1 and CDR2 (germline): SGHDT, YYEEEE. The CDR3 length is 14 residues. CDR3 region: CASSPPGAVWGYTF. As DNA, the CDR3 is TGTGCCAGCAGCCCTCCAGGGGCCGTCTGGGGCTACACCTTC.

This clone appeared a few times. The gene calls are TRBV20-1 and TRBJ2-7; D may be TRBD1 (5 bases). Germline V gene sequence: CDR1 DFQATT, CDR2 SNEGSKA (reference sequence). Trimming shortened V by 5 bases and J by 5 bases, and 10 bases separated the two germline ends. The CDR3 extends over 11 amino acids. The CDR3, as DNA: TGCAGTGCTCCAGGGCTGAACGAGCAGTACTTC. Amino acids: CSAPGLNEQYF.

This chain links TRBV18 with TRBJ2-3; 8 nucleotides align to TRBD2. Germline CDR1 and CDR2: KGHSH and LQKENI. The V segment lost 4 bases and the J segment 4 bases; nucleotides outside the gene matches: 4. CDR3 length: 14 residues. The CDR3 sequence: CASSQTSGADTQYF. The CDR3 nucleotides read TGTGCCAGCTCACAAACTAGCGGCGCAGATACGCAGTATTTT.

This rearrangement joins TRBV28 to TRBJ1-5; a possible D gene is TRBD1 (5 bases). V gave up 2 bases and J gave up 3 bases, with 14 bases separating them. The CDR3 is 16 amino acids. Germline loops: CDR1 MDHEN, CDR2 SYDVKM. The CDR3 spells CASSLMDTVINQPQHF. The CDR3 nucleotides are TGTGCCAGCAGTTTAATGGACACCGTGATCAATCAGCCCCAGCATTTT.

The V call is TRBV3-1 (or the pseudogene TRBV3-2), the J call TRBJ1-1; D is unclear. Trimming pared 0 bases from V and 4 bases from J, leaving 6 bases between. Germline CDR1 and CDR2: LGHDT and YNNKEL (reference sequence). The CDR3 has 13 amino acids. The CDR3 coding sequence is TGTGCCAGCAGCCAAGATCCGGGCACTGAAGCTTTCTTT. Encoded protein: CASSQDPGTEAFF.

This clone appeared a single time. The gene calls are TRBV3-1 (or the pseudogene TRBV3-2) and TRBJ1-2; TRBD1 might be the D (5 bases). The length of the CDR3 is 14 residues. Germline lookup yields CDR1 LGHDT and CDR2 YNNKEL (reference sequence). Trimming took 4 bases from V and 5 from J, leaving 14 bases between them. The CDR3, as DNA: TGTGCCAGCAGCCCGACGTCAGGGCCTTATGGCTACACCTTC. This encodes CASSPTSGPYGYTF.

The rearrangement links TRBV29-1 to TRBJ2-1, with TRBD2 matching over 7 bases. Per the germline V gene, CDR1 is SQVTM and CDR2 is ANQGSEA. The CDR3 loop spans 13 amino acids. V gave up 8 bases and J gave up 3 bases; unmatched junction bases: 7. The CDR3: CSLERGSYNEQFF. The CDR3 region has the DNA TGCAGCTTAGAGCGGGGCAGCTACAATGAGCAGTTCTTC.

Only a few counts were recorded for this clone. V gene TRBV5-1 combines with J gene TRBJ1-2, with 10 positions matching TRBD1. This CDR3 is built from 16 residues. Germline loops: CDR1 SGHRS, CDR2 YFSETQ. After removal of 0 bases from V and 5 bases from J, the junction contained 7 bases not matched to a gene. CDR3 in DNA: TGCGCCAGCAGCTTGGTCGGGACAGGGGAGGTTTATGGCTACACCTTC. Protein: CASSLVGTGEVYGYTF.

The J gene is TRBJ2-1, the V gene TRBV29-1; 15 nucleotides agree with TRBD2. Losses at the gene ends were 7 bases for V and 8 bases for J; bases not matched to a gene: 24. The CDR3 length is 20 residues. Per the germline V gene, CDR1 is SQVTM and CDR2 is ANQGSEA. In DNA form, the CDR3 reads TGCAGCGGGAGATTATACAGGGGACTAGCGGGAGGATCAAAAGAATATGAGCAGTTCTTC. Translation gives CSGRLYRGLAGGSKEYEQFF.

This chain joins TRBV30 and TRBJ2-7; D is possibly TRBD1 (6 bases). CDR1 is GTSNPN and CDR2 is SVGIG in the germline V gene (reference sequence). The CDR3 runs to 13 residues. The germline V and J ends were trimmed by 3 bases and 5 bases, with 14 bases remaining between them. The CDR3 protein is CAWRKQGIHEQYF. The CDR3 DNA is TGTGCCTGGAGAAAACAGGGAATCCACGAGCAGTACTTC. The full variable domain, with the rest looked up from reference TRBV30 and TRBJ2-7, is SQTIHQWPATLVQPVGSPLSLECTVEGTSNPNLYWYRQAAGRGLQLLFYSVGIGQISSEVPQNLSASRPQDRQFILSSKKLLLSDSGFYLCAWRKQGIHEQYFGPGTRLTVT.

This rearrangement joins TRBV30 to TRBJ1-6; tentatively, D is TRBD1 (6 bases). Trimming shortened V by 0 bases and J by 4 bases, and 10 bases separated the two germline ends. The germline V gene has CDR1 GTSNPN and CDR2 SVGIG (reference sequence). The CDR3 runs to 15 residues. The CDR3 nucleotides read TGTGCCTGGAGTGTACGGACAGCTTATAATTCACCCCTCCACTTT. Encoded protein: CAWSVRTAYNSPLHF. The full variable domain, completed using reference TRBV30 and TRBJ1-6, is SQTIHQWPATLVQPVGSPLSLECTVEGTSNPNLYWYRQAAGRGLQLLFYSVGIGQISSEVPQNLSASRPQDRQFILSSKKLLLSDSGFYLCAWSVRTAYNSPLHFGNGTRLTVT.

V and J are TRBV29-1 and TRBJ1-1; D unresolved. V gave up 7 bases and J gave up 5 bases, with 11 bases separating them. This CDR3 is built from 11 residues. CDR1 SQVTM and CDR2 ANQGSEA come from the germline V gene. The CDR3 region has the DNA TGCAGCGGGGTGAGGAGGACTGAAGCTTTCTTT. Amino acids: CSGVRRTEAFF. Complete variable domain (other parts from reference TRBV29-1 and TRBJ1-1): SAVISQKPSRDICQRGTSLTIQCQVDSQVTMMFWYRQQPGQSLTLIATANQGSEATYESGFVIDKFPISRPNLTFSTLTVSNMSPEDSSIYLCSGVRRTEAFFGQGTRLTVV.

V and J are TRBV29-1 and TRBJ1-4; D is unresolved. V was pared by 2 bases and J by 8 bases, with 15 bases between. Germline V lookup: CDR1 SQVTM, CDR2 ANQGSEA. The CDR3 is made up of 14 amino acids. CDR3 sequence: CSVESRGIGEKLFF. As DNA, the CDR3 is TGCAGCGTTGAATCTCGAGGGATCGGGGAAAAACTGTTTTTT.

The rearrangement uses TRBV21-1 and TRBJ1-2; the listed D gene, TRBD1, was not tested against the DNA. TRBV21-1 is termed a pseudogene. The CDR3 sequence is 18 residues long. The CDR3 region is CASSKRTSTGTTKNGYTF. The CDR3, as DNA: TGTGCCAGCAGCAAAAGGACCAGTACAGGGACGACCAAGAATGGCTACACCTTC.

J is TRBJ1-5 and V is TRBV28; the D gene is possibly TRBD1 (6 bases). V was clipped by 7 bases and J by 6 bases, with 13 bases between them. Germline-derived CDR1 and CDR2 are MDHEN and SYDVKM. The CDR3 contains 13 residues. CDR3 sequence (DNA): TGTGCCAGCATCCAGGGGTTTGTTCAGCCCCAGCATTTT. As protein: CASIQGFVQPQHF.

The chain couples TRBV5-1 to TRBJ1-6, with D possibly being TRBD1 (6 bases). V gave up 0 bases and J gave up 0 bases, with 10 bases separating them. The CDR3 spans 17 residues. Germline-derived CDR1 and CDR2 are SGHRS and YFSETQ. The CDR3 loop is CASSLEGRGSYNSPLHF. In nucleotides, the CDR3 is TGCGCCAGCAGCTTGGAAGGCAGGGGCTCCTATAATTCACCCCTCCACTTT.

The gene calls are TRBV6-5 and TRBJ1-1; the D gene is possibly TRBD1 (6 bases). In germline, CDR1 is MNHEY, CDR2 SVGAGI. Trimming shortened V by 2 bases and J by 11 bases, and 15 bases separated the two germline ends. The CDR3 runs to 13 residues. The CDR3 is CASSYGTGLSAFF. CDR3 coding DNA: TGTGCCAGCAGTTACGGAACAGGGCTTAGCGCTTTCTTT.

This clone appeared a single time. V is TRBV2 and J is TRBJ1-2, with unresolved D. V lost 4 bases and J 5 bases, leaving 14 bases between the germline ends. This CDR3 contains 14 residues. Germline V lookup: CDR1 SNHLY, CDR2 FYNNEI. CDR3 in DNA: TGTGCCAGCAGTGGGAGGGAGTCATGGTATGGCTACACCTTC. It specifies CASSGRESWYGYTF.

V usage is TRBV29-1 and J usage is TRBJ1-5; maybe TRBD1 (6 bases). Trimming cost V 6 bases and J 1 base, with 10 bases left between them. This CDR3 has 13 amino acids. Germline loops: CDR1 SQVTM, CDR2 ANQGSEA. The CDR3 region has the DNA TGCAGCGTAGCGACAGGAAGCAATCAGCCCCAGCATTTT. Encoded protein: CSVATGSNQPQHF. The entire variable domain, with the rest obtained from reference TRBV29-1 and TRBJ1-5, is as follows: SAVISQKPSRDICQRGTSLTIQCQVDSQVTMMFWYRQQPGQSLTLIATANQGSEATYESGFVIDKFPISRPNLTFSTLTVSNMSPEDSSIYLCSVATGSNQPQHFGDGTRLSIL.

This clone was picked up a small number of times. The chain links TRBV27 to TRBJ1-5, with 10 bases aligning to TRBD1. Germline trimming cut 1 base from V and 6 bases from J; bases unmatched to any gene: 6. CDR3 length: 16 residues. In germline, CDR1 is MNHEY, CDR2 SMNVEV (reference sequence). The CDR3 bases are TGTGCCAGCAGTTTATACGGGACAGGGGCGTCTCAGCCCCAGCATTTT. This translates into CASSLYGTGASQPQHF.

This clone has just one count. The gene calls are TRBV27 and TRBJ2-1; 15 bases agree with TRBD2. V was clipped by 5 bases and J by 10 bases; unmatched bases: 6. The CDR3 spans 15 residues. Looked up from germline, CDR1 is MNHEY and CDR2 is SMNVEV (reference sequence). CDR3 nucleotide sequence: TGTGCCAGCAGTCCAGGACTAGCGGGAGGGCAGGAGCAGTTCTTC. As protein: CASSPGLAGGQEQFF.

The chain is built from TRBV28 and TRBJ1-2, with D hard to call. Germline CDR1 and CDR2: MDHEN and SYDVKM. The CDR3 runs 13 residues. V lost 6 bases, J lost 4 bases, and 12 bases lay in between. The CDR3 DNA reads as TGTGCCAGCAGGGCAGGCTACTCCTATGGCTACACCTTC. It is translated as CASRAGYSYGYTF.

This clone turned up a few times. V is TRBV7-8 and J is TRBJ2-7, with 8 bases identical to TRBD2. This CDR3 comprises 16 residues. The V gene end was trimmed by 1 base and the J gene end by 3 bases; junction bases not matched to a gene: 8. The germline V gene has CDR1 SGHVS and CDR2 FQNEAQ. The chain's CDR3 is CASSLVVRGDLYEQYF. The DNA for the CDR3 is TGTGCCAGCAGCTTAGTAGTGCGGGGGGACCTCTACGAGCAGTACTTC.

In its sample, this clone was seen a few times. The chain uses TRBV10-3 and TRBJ1-5; D unresolved. The germline V gene has CDR1 ENHRY and CDR2 SYGVKD. This CDR3 region has 13 residues. V lost 10 bases to trimming and J lost 1 base, with 11 bases between them. For the CDR3, the DNA is TGTGCCACCGGACCGGGGAGCAATCAGCCCCAGCATTTT. Amino acids: CATGPGSNQPQHF.

The chain couples TRBV7-9 to TRBJ2-7; 10 bases match TRBD1. Trimming took 5 bases from V and 2 from J; bases not matched to a gene: 9. Per germline, CDR1 SEHNR and CDR2 FQNEAQ (reference sequence). There are 16 residues in the CDR3. The CDR3 DNA follows: TGTGCCAGCAGCGAGAGACCGGGACAGGGGCCCTACGAGCAGTACTTC. Translation gives CASSERPGQGPYEQYF.